The 27 T cell receptor beta chains in this list originate from one sample, sequenced in a study of glioma-infiltrating T cells after dendritic cell vaccination. TCRdb's table, derived via immunoSEQ multiplex PCR, lists solely in-frame clones and lacks some. The sample records tens of thousands of clones, almost 85% being singletons. The starting material was blood, obtained before dendritic cell vaccination. All receptors come from a human donor with glioblastoma.

The genes are TRBV19 and TRBJ1-1; D is uncertain. V was trimmed by 1 base and J by 5 bases, leaving 14 bases between them. The CDR3 runs 15 residues. Per the germline V gene, CDR1 is LNHDA and CDR2 is SQIVND (reference sequence). The CDR3 spells CASSIGGKGGTEAFF. CDR3 DNA sequence: TGTGCCAGTAGTATAGGGGGTAAGGGAGGGACTGAAGCTTTCTTT.

V gene TRBV18 combines with J gene TRBJ2-7, with D possibly being TRBD1 (6 bases). Trimming removed 3 bases at V and 2 bases at J, with 14 bases between. The CDR3 is 15 amino acids. CDR1 KGHSH and CDR2 LQKENI come from the germline V gene. CDR3 in DNA: TGTGCCAGCTCACCGCCTATTACAGGGACCTACGAGCAGTACGTC. This sequence encodes CASSPPITGTYEQYV.

This chain uses TRBV10-3 with TRBJ2-2; TRBD2 aligns across 15 bases. The germline V gene has CDR1 ENHRY and CDR2 SYGVKD. With V trimmed by 6 bases and J by 2 bases, 13 bases remained unmatched. The CDR3 spans 20 residues. Here the CDR3 reads CAISQNPGLAGGSNTGELFF. In DNA, the CDR3 is TGTGCCATCAGCCAGAATCCGGGACTAGCGGGGGGTTCCAACACCGGGGAGCTGTTTTTT.

This clone is termed medium-sized. The V gene is TRBV27, the J gene TRBJ1-2; D gene unclear. The CDR3 has 13 amino acids. V gave up 5 bases and J gave up 7 bases, with 14 bases separating them. From germline, CDR1 is MNHEY and CDR2 SMNVEV (reference sequence). Written as DNA, the CDR3 is TGTGCCAGCAGTCCCAACGTCAGAAGTGGCTACACCTTC. Residues: CASSPNVRSGYTF.

Points on this clone: This sample also contains other DNA sequences that code for the same CDR3. V and J are TRBV6-5 and TRBJ2-2; 10 nucleotides match TRBD1. Trimming took 0 bases from V and 5 from J; bases not matched to a gene: 3. The CDR3 is 16 amino acids. In germline, CDR1 is MNHEY, CDR2 SVGAGI. The CDR3 region is CASSYSGTGETGELFF. CDR3 bases: TGTGCCAGCAGTTACTCCGGGACAGGGGAAACCGGGGAGCTGTTTTTT.

CDR3 protein: CASGAGQTNSPLHF. The DNA of the CDR3 is TGTGCCAGCGGGGCGGGACAGACGAATTCACCCCTCCACTTT. V is TRBV6-5 and J is TRBJ1-6; 7 bases map to TRBD1. J gave up 7 bases and V 8 bases, and 8 bases lay outside the gene matches. There are 14 residues in the CDR3. The germline V gene encodes CDR1 MNHEY and CDR2 SVGAGI.

The genes are TRBV5-1 and TRBJ1-6; 9 bases match TRBD1. The J segment lost 4 bases and the V segment lost 2 bases, leaving 7 bases of the junction unmatched. The CDR3 extends over 17 amino acids. CDR1 and CDR2 from the germline V gene are SGHRS and YFSETQ. The CDR3, as DNA: TGCGCCAGCAGCTTTAACCCCGACAGGGGGTATAATTCACCCCTCCACTTT. Its translation: CASSFNPDRGYNSPLHF.

J is TRBJ2-7 and V is TRBV7-2; TRBD2 aligns across 8 bases. This CDR3 has 14 residues. Per the germline V gene, CDR1 is SGHTA and CDR2 is FQGNSA. J lost 6 bases, V lost 5 bases, and 9 bases had no gene match. The CDR3 loop is CASSPPGGGTEQYF. In DNA, the CDR3 is TGTGCCAGCAGCCCCCCGGGAGGGGGAACCGAGCAGTACTTC.

The V and J genes are TRBV12-5 and TRBJ1-1; D remains ambiguous. The V and J ends lost 2 bases and 10 bases respectively, with 8 bases between them. Looked up from germline, CDR1 is LGHNT and CDR2 is FRNRAP. The CDR3 contains 11 residues. In DNA, the CDR3 is TGTGCTAGTGGTTTGATCGGGAGAGCTTTCTTT. Translation gives CASGLIGRAFF.

The chain has TRBV27 and TRBJ1-3, with 7 positions matching TRBD1. Germline CDR1 is MNHEY and CDR2 is SMNVEV (reference sequence). The ends lost 0 bases at V and 5 bases at J; junction bases unmatched: 10. The CDR3 length is 17 residues. The CDR3 sequence is CASSLSLRTGFRNTIYF. DNA of the CDR3: TGTGCCAGCAGTTTATCGCTCCGGACAGGCTTTAGAAACACCATATATTTT.

This chain uses TRBV7-9 with TRBJ2-5; TRBD2 matches 9 bases. J lost 2 bases, V lost 1 base, and 2 bases had no gene match. In germline, CDR1 is SEHNR, CDR2 FQNEAQ (reference sequence). This CDR3 region has 15 residues. The CDR3 loop reads CASSLGLAAQETQYF. CDR3 DNA: TGTGCCAGCAGCTTAGGACTAGCGGCACAAGAGACCCAGTACTTC.

The chain is built from TRBV27 and TRBJ1-2, with TRBD1 as a possible D gene (5 bases). V lost 0 bases and J 8 bases, leaving 16 bases between the germline ends. Germline CDR1 is MNHEY and CDR2 is SMNVEV (reference sequence). This CDR3 region has 15 residues. Here the CDR3 DNA reads TGTGCCAGCAGTTTATCCGGGGCGCAGGGAGGAGGCTACACCTTC. Protein: CASSLSGAQGGGYTF.

The V call is TRBV2, the J call TRBJ2-1; perhaps TRBD2 as D (5 bases). Per the germline V gene, CDR1 is SNHLY and CDR2 is FYNNEI. With 7 bases removed from V and 8 bases from J, the gap between germline ends came to 15 bases. This CDR3 has 13 residues. The CDR3 bases are TGTGCCAGCATAACGGGAAGTCAAGATGAGCAGTTCTTC. Its protein product is CASITGSQDEQFF. Full variable domain (missing parts from reference TRBV2 and TRBJ2-1): EPEVTQTPSHQVTQMGQEVILRCVPISNHLYFYWYRQILGQKVEFLVSFYNNEISEKSEIFDDQFSVERPDGSNFTLKIRSTKLEDSAMYFCASITGSQDEQFFGPGTRLTVL.

CDR3 DNA: TGCGCCAGCAGCTTAGGACAGGGGGCGGCTGGAAACACCATATATTTT. Translation gives CASSLGQGAAGNTIYF. The rearrangement uses TRBV5-1 and TRBJ1-3; TRBD1 matches 11 bases. With 2 bases clipped from V and 2 bases from J, the junction kept 3 bases outside the gene matches. In germline, CDR1 is SGHRS, CDR2 YFSETQ. This CDR3 region has 16 residues.

The chain joins TRBV5-4 to TRBJ1-5; D not certain. This CDR3 is built from 13 residues. Trimming pared 0 bases from V and 11 bases from J, leaving 12 bases between. Germline CDR1 reads SGHNT; CDR2 reads YYREEE (reference sequence). The DNA for the CDR3 is TGTGCCAGCAGCTTGGACATGGGTGAGGCCCAGCATTTT. Translated: CASSLDMGEAQHF.

This chain connects TRBV7-8 to TRBJ2-5, with D possibly TRBD2 on 5 matching bases. From germline, CDR1 is SGHVS and CDR2 FQNEAQ. V lost 8 bases and J 4 bases, leaving 14 bases between the germline ends. This CDR3 is built from 13 residues. The CDR3 coding sequence is TGTGCCAGCCTACCACTAGGTCGAGAGACCCAGTACTTC. This gives the protein CASLPLGRETQYF.

V and J are TRBV9 and TRBJ2-1, with 7 positions matching TRBD2. The J segment lost 0 bases and the V segment lost 1 base, leaving 4 bases of the junction unmatched. Germline V gives CDR1 SGDLS, CDR2 YYNGEE. The CDR3 covers 16 residues. CDR3 region: CASSVSGGSSYNEQFF. The CDR3 nucleotides read TGTGCCAGCAGCGTATCGGGGGGTAGCTCCTACAATGAGCAGTTCTTC.

V usage is TRBV29-1 and J usage is TRBJ2-2; D uncertain. Germline V gene lookup returns CDR1 SQVTM and CDR2 ANQGSEA. The CDR3 length is 13 residues. V gave up 5 bases and J gave up 3 bases, with 10 bases separating them. Written as DNA, the CDR3 is TGCAGCGTTCTACAGTCTTACACCGGGGAGCTGTTTTTT. Its translation: CSVLQSYTGELFF.

Turning to this clone: Other DNA sequences in the sample encode the same CDR3. The V gene is TRBV6-5, the J gene TRBJ2-7; possibly TRBD1 for D (6 bases). Germline CDR1 reads MNHEY; CDR2 reads SVGAGI. The CDR3 spans 15 residues. With 0 bases removed from V and 0 bases from J, the gap between germline ends came to 9 bases. CDR3 nucleotide sequence: TGTGCCAGCAGTTACTCGTTGGACAGCTCCTACGAGCAGTACTTC. This translates into CASSYSLDSSYEQYF.

This chain links TRBV5-1 with TRBJ2-3; 14 bases agree with TRBD2. The germline V gene encodes CDR1 SGHRS and CDR2 YFSETQ. The V segment lost 3 bases and the J segment 5 bases; nucleotides outside the gene matches: 5. This CDR3 spans 16 amino acids. This chain's CDR3 is CASSSGLAGGRDTQYF. The CDR3 bases are TGCGCCAGCAGCTCAGGACTAGCGGGAGGAAGAGATACGCAGTATTTT.

This chain links TRBV19 with TRBJ2-1; a weak D match, TRBD1 (6 bases). The CDR3 length is 13 residues. V lost 3 bases, J lost 9 bases, and 12 bases lay in between. The germline V gene has CDR1 LNHDA and CDR2 SQIVND (reference sequence). In DNA form, the CDR3 reads TGTGCCAGTAGTATTAGCCAGGGGAGTGAGCAGTTCTTC. It codes for CASSISQGSEQFF.

The chain couples TRBV5-1 to TRBJ1-6, with D perhaps matching TRBD1 (5 bases). Germline CDR1 and CDR2: SGHRS and YFSETQ. The CDR3 spans 16 residues. Between the trimmed V and J ends, which lost 6 bases and 5 bases, there was a span of 18 bases. The DNA for the CDR3 is TGCGCCAGCAAGTTGGGGGGATGGGAAAATAATTCACCCCTCCACTTT. Translation gives CASKLGGWENNSPLHF. Full variable domain (rest looked up from reference TRBV5-1 and TRBJ1-6): KAGVTQTPRYLIKTRGQQVTLSCSPISGHRSVSWYQQTPGQGLQFLFEYFSETQRNKGNFPGRFSGRQFSNSRSEMNVSTLELGDSALYLCASKLGGWENNSPLHFGNGTRLTVT.

V gene TRBV11-3 combines with J gene TRBJ1-6; D is unresolved. The CDR3 has 17 amino acids. The V end was cut by 2 bases, the J end by 3 bases, with 14 bases between. Germline V gene sequence: CDR1 SGHNT, CDR2 YENEEA. CDR3 residues: CASSLKWALNYNSPLHF. The CDR3, as DNA: TGTGCCAGCAGCTTAAAATGGGCTCTGAACTATAATTCACCCCTCCACTTT.

CDR3 sequence (DNA): TGCGCCAGCAGCCAGGAGGGTATTAAAGGTCAGCCCCAGCATTTT. This encodes CASSQEGIKGQPQHF. The chain employs TRBV5-1 and TRBJ1-5, with D uncertain. Looked up from germline, CDR1 is SGHRS and CDR2 is YFSETQ. The CDR3 contains 15 residues. V was trimmed by 4 bases and J by 6 bases, leaving 17 bases between them.

The chain has TRBV5-1 and TRBJ1-5, with 7 bases identical to TRBD1. Germline loops: CDR1 SGHRS, CDR2 YFSETQ. CDR3 size: 15 residues. Trimming took 4 bases from V and 5 from J; bases not matched to a gene: 9. This CDR3 is CASSRGDSRDQPQHF. In DNA form, the CDR3 reads TGCGCCAGCAGCAGAGGGGACAGCAGGGATCAGCCCCAGCATTTT.

The CDR3 loop is CASSQVTGVPSGNTIYF. In nucleotides, the CDR3 is TGTGCCAGCAGCCAAGTAACAGGGGTCCCATCCGGAAACACCATATATTTT. V usage is TRBV4-2 and J usage is TRBJ1-3, with TRBD1 matching over 7 bases. Germline CDR1 is LGHNA and CDR2 is YNFKEQ. This CDR3 region has 17 residues. The V gene end was trimmed by 1 base and the J gene end by 4 bases; junction bases not matched to a gene: 10.

The genes are TRBV4-2 and TRBJ2-5, with TRBD1 as a possible D gene (6 bases). The CDR3 totals 14 residues. V was trimmed by 2 bases and J by 5 bases, leaving 12 bases between them. Per germline, CDR1 LGHNA and CDR2 YNFKEQ. The CDR3 spells CASSQQGSFETQYF. CDR3 sequence (DNA): TGTGCCAGCAGCCAACAGGGGTCATTTGAGACCCAGTACTTC.